This is a list of T cell receptor beta chains from one sample in a study of chronic HIV infection and antiretroviral therapy. Via MiXCR, TCRdb re-called the 5' RACE reads, giving one row per CDR3 protein. Of under 55,000 distinct CDR3 sequences in the sample, about 19% are singletons; the top ten hold approximately 3%. Material for sequencing was peripheral blood. The source of these receptors is an adult who had HIV and had not received antiretroviral therapy, or was an uninfected healthy control (not recorded which). Both conserved end residues are part of each CDR3. A D gene is named only where the DNA matches it firmly. Rows may omit the clone size; those that give it use once, few, many or a size class.

TRBV5-4	-	-	TRBJ2-7	TGTGCCAGCAGCTTGTTCCCCTCGAGCTCCTACGAGCAGTACTTC	CASSLFPSSSYEQYF
TRBV6-2/TRBV6-3	-	few	TRBJ2-7	TGTGCCAGCAGTACGGGGGGCCGGTACGAGCAGTACTTC	CASSTGGRYEQYF
TRBV11-2	-	-	TRBJ1-1	TGTGCCAGCAGCTCCGGGGGAGGCCCTGAAGCTTTCTTT	CASSSGGGPEAFF
TRBV14	-	-	TRBJ1-1	TGTGCCAGCAGCCGGAACCCATTGAACACTGAAGCTTTCTTT	CASSRNPLNTEAFF
TRBV28	-	few	TRBJ1-5	TGTGCCAGCAGTGGCCATTATAGCAATCAGCCCCAGCATTTT	CASSGHYSNQPQHF
TRBV28	-	few	TRBJ1-5	TGTGCCAGCAGTCGTTCGGTGCCTGAGGGATATCAGCCCCAGCATTTT	CASSRSVPEGYQPQHF
TRBV6-5	-	few	TRBJ2-7	TGTGCCAGCAGTTACTCACAGGGCAGCGAGCAGTACTTC	CASSYSQGSEQYF
TRBV20-1	TRBD1	-	TRBJ1-5	TGCAGTGCCCGTGAGGGCAGGGGGAACAATCAGCCCCAGCATTTT	CSAREGRGNNQPQHF
TRBV28	TRBD1	-	TRBJ1-2	TGTGCCAGACTCCTGACAGGGACCCACTATGGCTACACCTTC	CARLLTGTHYGYTF
TRBV6-5	TRBD1	few	TRBJ1-1	TGTGCCAGCAGTGGGACAGGGCTGGGGACTGAAGCTTTCTTT	CASSGTGLGTEAFF
TRBV7-2	-	few	TRBJ2-7	TGTGCCAGCAGCTTAGACGGAGGGGCAGGCCCTTACGAGCAGTACTTC	CASSLDGGAGPYEQYF
TRBV7-6	-	few	TRBJ2-7	TGTGCCAGCAGCTTTCAGGGAGGCCCGAATCCCTACGAGCAGTACTTC	CASSFQGGPNPYEQYF
TRBV4-1	TRBD1	-	TRBJ2-7	TGCGCCAGCAGCCAAGCGGGACAGGGGGCCTACGAGCAGTACTTC	CASSQAGQGAYEQYF
TRBV25-1	TRBD1	-	TRBJ1-2	TGTGCCAGCAGGACAGGGGATGGCTACACCTTC	CASRTGDGYTF
TRBV9	-	few	TRBJ2-5	TGTGCCAGCAGCCCGAGAGACAGTTTACCCCAAGAGACCCAGTACTTC	CASSPRDSLPQETQYF
TRBV5-1	-	-	TRBJ2-3	TGCGCCAGCAGCGGAGGCACAGATACGCAGTATTTT	CASSGGTDTQYF
TRBV7-9	-	few	TRBJ2-1	TGTGCCAGCAGCTTTGACAGCCTCAATGAGCAGTTCTTC	CASSFDSLNEQFF
TRBV4-1	-	once	TRBJ1-2	TGCGCCAGCAGCCAAGATAAGGCGAGAGGAAACAACTATGGCTACACCTTC	CASSQDKARGNNYGYTF